A single sample is the source of the 18 T cell receptor beta chains below, sequenced in a study of T-cell memory formation after mild COVID-19. In TCRdb, the 5' RACE reads were re-called with MiXCR into one record per CDR3 protein. The sample lists more than 350,000 distinct CDR3 sequences; about 16% were seen once. Material: PBMCs or a T cell subset sorted from them (not recorded which). These receptor sequences come from a man between 18 and 29 years old who had mild COVID-19 (a few samples of this study predate the infection). Cell type and time point are not known.

The chain couples TRBV7-3 to TRBJ2-1; 9 nucleotides line up with TRBD1. The J segment lost 8 bases and the V segment lost 4 bases, leaving 9 bases of the junction unmatched. In germline, CDR1 is SGHTA, CDR2 FQGTGA. The CDR3 contains 15 residues. CDR3 in amino acids: CASSWSPGQGYEQFF. The CDR3 DNA is TGTGCCAGCAGCTGGTCACCGGGACAGGGCTATGAGCAGTTCTTC.

There are a few counts of this clonotype. The chain combines TRBV28 with TRBJ2-3, with no clear D. The CDR3 totals 16 residues. V dropped 6 bases and J dropped 4 bases, with 20 bases sitting between them. CDR1 MDHEN and CDR2 SYDVKM come from the germline V gene. CDR3: CASSLPPRTVADTQYF. As DNA, the CDR3 is TGTGCCAGCAGCCTACCGCCTCGGACGGTCGCAGATACGCAGTATTTT. Looking up the rest from reference TRBV28 and TRBJ2-3 gives the full variable domain: DVKVTQSSRYLVKRTGEKVFLECVQDMDHENMFWYRQDPGLGLRLIYFSYDVKMKEKGDIPEGYSVSREKKERFSLILESASTNQTSMYLCASSLPPRTVADTQYFGPGTRLTVL.

This clonotype has only a few counts. J is TRBJ1-2 and V is TRBV5-5; no clear D gene. V gave up 0 bases and J gave up 7 bases, with 10 bases separating them. This CDR3 comprises 13 residues. Germline V gene data show CDR1 as SGHKS and CDR2 as YYEKEE (reference sequence). The CDR3 region is CASSLERVSGYTF. CDR3 DNA sequence: TGTGCCAGCAGCTTGGAGAGGGTTAGTGGCTACACCTTC.

The chain links TRBV18 to TRBJ2-7, with TRBD1 matching 8 bases. The V gene's germline CDR1 is KGHSH and CDR2 LQKENI. J lost 1 base, V lost 5 bases, and 4 bases had no gene match. The CDR3 consists of 14 residues. CDR3 residues: CASSVDRVSYEQYF. CDR3 sequence (DNA): TGTGCCAGCTCAGTGGACAGGGTGTCCTACGAGCAGTACTTC.

This clonotype was seen at least ten times. This sequence joins TRBV6-6 and TRBJ1-5; 7 bases line up with TRBD1. The germline V gene encodes CDR1 MNHNY and CDR2 SVGAGI (reference sequence). The CDR3 covers 14 residues. V lost 6 bases, J lost 3 bases, and 5 bases stayed unmatched. CDR3 region: CASRSGTDNQPQHF. CDR3 nucleotide sequence: TGTGCCAGCAGGTCCGGGACAGACAATCAGCCCCAGCATTTT.

This clonotype occurred many times. The V and J genes are TRBV27 and TRBJ1-1, with 9 bases matching TRBD1. The V and J ends lost 8 bases and 5 bases, in that order; junction bases with no gene match: 6. Germline lookup yields CDR1 MNHEY and CDR2 SMNVEV (reference sequence). The CDR3 is made up of 13 amino acids. The CDR3 DNA reads as TGTGCCAGCCGGGGGACAGGGAAGACTGAAGCTTTCTTT. Protein: CASRGTGKTEAFF.

This clonotype was detected a few times. The chain couples TRBV20-1 to TRBJ1-2; 9 bases fit TRBD1. Germline V gene data show CDR1 as DFQATT and CDR2 as SNEGSKA (reference sequence). The V segment lost 3 bases and the J segment 8 bases; nucleotides outside the gene matches: 10. The CDR3 spans 14 residues. The CDR3 DNA sequence: TGCAGTGCTAGGACGACACAGGGGGCAATCGGCTACACCTTC. Protein: CSARTTQGAIGYTF.

V usage is TRBV28 and J usage is TRBJ2-4, with D uncertain. CDR3 length: 16 amino acids. V lost 3 bases and J 2 bases, leaving 14 bases between the germline ends. CDR1 is MDHEN and CDR2 is SYDVKM in the germline V gene. The DNA of the CDR3 is TGTGCCAGCAGTTTTCGGCCGGGCTCCTCCAAAAACATTCAGTACTTC. It yields the protein CASSFRPGSSKNIQYF.

A few counts support this clonotype. This chain connects TRBV28 to TRBJ2-7; D possibly corresponds to TRBD2 (6 bases). The CDR3 is 16 amino acids. The germline V gene encodes CDR1 MDHEN and CDR2 SYDVKM. Trimming removed 7 bases from V and 2 bases from J, with 21 bases in between. CDR3 in DNA: TGTGCCAGCACCGAACTCCGGGGTAGCGGCGCCTACGAGCAGTACGTC. It is translated as CASTELRGSGAYEQYV.

V gene TRBV20-1 combines with J gene TRBJ2-5; 11 nucleotides align to TRBD2. The junction had 10 bases not matched to a gene; V was cut back by 5 bases and J by 5 bases. The CDR3 loop spans 15 amino acids. Germline V gene data show CDR1 as DFQATT and CDR2 as SNEGSKA (reference sequence). The CDR3 region has the DNA TGCAGTGCTGGGCCTAGCGGGGGGCCCCAGGAGACCCAGTACTTC. It translates to CSAGPSGGPQETQYF.

This rearrangement joins TRBV10-3 to TRBJ2-1; D gene unclear. CDR3 length: 11 amino acids. V was cut by 2 bases and J by 9 bases, with 5 bases left in between. Germline V lookup: CDR1 ENHRY, CDR2 SYGVKD. The CDR3 is CAISEGVEQFF. The CDR3 bases are TGTGCCATCAGTGAGGGGGTTGAGCAGTTCTTC.

Remarks on this clonotype: A much more abundant neighbour one base away suggests this may be a read error. This chain links TRBV7-9 with TRBJ2-5; 7 positions match TRBD1. Trimming cost V 5 bases and J 2 bases; bases outside gene matches: 5. CDR1 is SEHNR and CDR2 is FQNEAQ in the germline V gene (reference sequence). This CDR3 has 14 amino acids. The CDR3 nucleotides are TGTGCCAGCAGCCCCGTCAGGGGGCAAGAGACCCAGTACTTC. Its protein product is CASSPVRGQETQYF.

This chain joins TRBV7-2 and TRBJ1-5; TRBD1 matches 7 bases. Germline-derived CDR1 and CDR2 are SGHTA and FQGNSA. The CDR3 is 15 amino acids. J was trimmed by 5 bases and V by 2 bases; bases with no gene match: 6. The CDR3 loop is CASSLSRGVDQPQHF. The CDR3 bases are TGTGCCAGCAGCTTAAGCAGGGGGGTCGATCAGCCCCAGCATTTT.

This clonotype was recorded many times. V is TRBV27 and J is TRBJ2-1; D gene unclear. Trimming removed 8 bases from V and 0 bases from J, with 11 bases in between. There are 14 residues in the CDR3. CDR1 is MNHEY and CDR2 is SMNVEV in the germline V gene (reference sequence). The CDR3 spells CASGRHRSYNEQFF. CDR3 in DNA: TGTGCCAGCGGTCGACACCGCTCCTACAATGAGCAGTTCTTC.

This clonotype was seen at least ten times. The CDR3 nucleotides are TGTGCCAGCAGTTTAGCGCTCCGGGATACGCAGTATTTT. This sequence encodes CASSLALRDTQYF. This chain connects TRBV12-3 or TRBV12-4 to TRBJ2-3; D is uncertain. CDR3 length equals 13 residues. Trimming removed 0 bases from V and 6 bases from J, with 7 bases in between.

This chain links TRBV7-3 with TRBJ1-1; a possible D gene is TRBD1 (5 bases). Trimming stripped 10 bases from V and 2 bases from J, with 17 bases between. The germline gives CDR1 SGHTA, CDR2 FQGTGA. There are 14 residues in the CDR3. CDR3 bases: TGTGCCACCGCCGGGGCAGGAGGAAACACTGAAGCTTTCTTT. This translates into CATAGAGGNTEAFF. Full variable domain (outside the CDR3, taken from reference TRBV7-3 and TRBJ1-1): GAGVSQTPSNKVTEKGKYVELRCDPISGHTALYWYRQSLGQGPEFLIYFQGTGAADDSGLPNDRFFAVRPEGSVSTLKIQRTERGDSAVYLCATAGAGGNTEAFFGQGTRLTVV.

V gene TRBV5-1 combines with J gene TRBJ1-4; TRBD1 aligns across 7 bases. The CDR3 loop spans 15 amino acids. Per the germline V gene, CDR1 is SGHRS and CDR2 is YFSETQ. Trimming at V came to 4 bases and at J to 7 bases, leaving 10 bases not matched to a gene. CDR3 amino acids: CASSVDRAGGEKLFF. The CDR3 region has the DNA TGCGCCAGCAGCGTAGACAGGGCCGGAGGTGAAAAACTGTTTTTT. The full variable domain, with the rest looked up from reference TRBV5-1 and TRBJ1-4, is KAGVTQTPRYLIKTRGQQVTLSCSPISGHRSVSWYQQTPGQGLQFLFEYFSETQRNKGNFPGRFSGRQFSNSRSEMNVSTLELGDSALYLCASSVDRAGGEKLFFGSGTQLSVL.

V usage is TRBV3-1 and J usage is TRBJ2-7, with 8 nucleotides matching TRBD1. J was trimmed by 3 bases and V by 5 bases; bases with no gene match: 6. There are 14 residues in the CDR3. CDR1 is LGHDT, CDR2 YNNKEL, per germline (reference sequence). CDR3 nucleotide sequence: TGTGCCAGCAGCTACGGGACAGGATACTACGAGCAGTACTTC. This sequence encodes CASSYGTGYYEQYF.